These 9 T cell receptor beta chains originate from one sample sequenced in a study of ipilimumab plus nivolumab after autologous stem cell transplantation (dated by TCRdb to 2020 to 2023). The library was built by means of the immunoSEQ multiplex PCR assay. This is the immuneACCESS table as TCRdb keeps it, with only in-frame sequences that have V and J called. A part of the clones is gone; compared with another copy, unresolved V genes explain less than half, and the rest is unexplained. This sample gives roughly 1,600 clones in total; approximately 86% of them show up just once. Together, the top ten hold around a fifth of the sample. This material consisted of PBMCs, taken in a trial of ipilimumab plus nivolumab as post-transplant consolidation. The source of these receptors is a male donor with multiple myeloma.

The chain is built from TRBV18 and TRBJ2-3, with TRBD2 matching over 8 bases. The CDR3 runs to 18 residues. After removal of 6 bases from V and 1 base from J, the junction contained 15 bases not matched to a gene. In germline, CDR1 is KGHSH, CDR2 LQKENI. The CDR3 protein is CASSPFTGGPTRTDTQYF. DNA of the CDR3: TGTGCCAGCTCGCCATTCACGGGAGGGCCTACCCGCACAGATACGCAGTATTTT.

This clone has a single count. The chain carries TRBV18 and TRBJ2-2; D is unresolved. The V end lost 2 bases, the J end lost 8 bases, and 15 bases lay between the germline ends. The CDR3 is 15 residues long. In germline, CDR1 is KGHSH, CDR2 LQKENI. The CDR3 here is CASSPSQPSAGELFF. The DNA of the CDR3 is TGTGCCAGCTCACCAAGCCAGCCCTCCGCAGGGGAGCTGTTTTTT.

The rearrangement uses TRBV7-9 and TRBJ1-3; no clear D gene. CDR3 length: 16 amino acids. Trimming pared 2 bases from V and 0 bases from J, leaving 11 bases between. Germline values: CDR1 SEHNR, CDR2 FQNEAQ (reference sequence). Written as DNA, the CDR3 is TGTGCCAGCAGCTTATCTGGCGGGCGCTCTGGAAACACCATATATTTT. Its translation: CASSLSGGRSGNTIYF.

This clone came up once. DNA for the CDR3: TGTGCCAGCAGCCAAGATAGGGGCGACTATGGCTACACCTTC. Amino acids: CASSQDRGDYGYTF. The chain combines TRBV4-2 with TRBJ1-2, with D possibly being TRBD1 (5 bases). In germline, CDR1 is LGHNA, CDR2 YNFKEQ. V was pared by 0 bases and J by 3 bases, with 8 bases between. This CDR3 spans 14 amino acids.

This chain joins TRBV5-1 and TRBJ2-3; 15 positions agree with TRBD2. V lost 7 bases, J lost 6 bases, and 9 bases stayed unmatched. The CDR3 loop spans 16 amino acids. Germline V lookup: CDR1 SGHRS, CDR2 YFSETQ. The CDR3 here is CASGEGLAGGGDTQYF. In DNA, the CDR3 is TGCGCCAGCGGCGAGGGACTAGCGGGAGGAGGCGATACGCAGTATTTT.

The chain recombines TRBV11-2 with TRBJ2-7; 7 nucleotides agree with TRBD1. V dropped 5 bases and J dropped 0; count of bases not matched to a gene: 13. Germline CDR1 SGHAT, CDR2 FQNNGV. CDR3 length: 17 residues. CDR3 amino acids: CASSPSKGRGSSYEQYF. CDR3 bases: TGTGCCAGCAGCCCCTCGAAGGGCAGGGGGAGCTCCTACGAGCAGTACTTC.

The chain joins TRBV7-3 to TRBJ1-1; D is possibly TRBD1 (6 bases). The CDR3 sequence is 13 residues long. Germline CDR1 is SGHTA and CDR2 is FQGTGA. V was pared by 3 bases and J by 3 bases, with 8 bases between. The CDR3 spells CASSLDRDTEAFF. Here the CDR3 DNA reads TGTGCCAGCAGCTTGGACAGAGACACTGAAGCTTTCTTT. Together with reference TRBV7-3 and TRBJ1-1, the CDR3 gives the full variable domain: GAGVSQTPSNKVTEKGKYVELRCDPISGHTALYWYRQSLGQGPEFLIYFQGTGAADDSGLPNDRFFAVRPEGSVSTLKIQRTERGDSAVYLCASSLDRDTEAFFGQGTRLTVV.

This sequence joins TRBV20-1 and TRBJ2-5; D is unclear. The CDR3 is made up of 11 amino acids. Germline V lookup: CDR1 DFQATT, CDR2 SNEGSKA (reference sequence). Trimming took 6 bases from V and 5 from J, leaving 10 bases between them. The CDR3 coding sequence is TGCAGTGCCGGGCCCACTGAGACCCAGTACTTC. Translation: CSAGPTETQYF.

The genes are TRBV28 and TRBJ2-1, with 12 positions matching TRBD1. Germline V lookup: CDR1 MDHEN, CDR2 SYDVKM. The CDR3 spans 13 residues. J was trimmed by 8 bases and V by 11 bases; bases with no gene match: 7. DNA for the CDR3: TGTGCCGGGGGGACAGGGGGCCTGGATGAGCAGTTCTTC. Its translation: CAGGTGGLDEQFF.